These 6 T cell receptor beta chains originate from one sample sequenced in a study of PD-L1 blockade in urothelial cancer. Time point given: peripheral blood 6 weeks after treatment start. Repertoires were generated with immunoSEQ multiplex PCR, while TCRdb's copy carries only in-frame clones and drops some. The data show roughly 29,000 clones, around 84% seen once. The sample was PBMCs, taken around atezolizumab (anti-PD-L1) treatment. The receptors stem from a man in his 70s with urothelial cancer.

The count of this clone is one. At the DNA level, this CDR3 is encoded by other sequences in the same sample as well. The chain carries TRBV7-2 and TRBJ1-3; 8 nucleotides align to TRBD1. The germline V gene has CDR1 SGHTA and CDR2 FQGNSA. Trimming cost V 3 bases and J 2 bases; bases outside gene matches: 0. The CDR3 totals 14 residues. CDR3 region: CASSLTGAGNTIYF. CDR3 bases: TGTGCCAGCAGCTTGACAGGGGCTGGAAACACCATATATTTT. The whole variable domain, filled in from reference TRBV7-2 and TRBJ1-3, reads GAGVSQSPSNKVTEKGKDVELRCDPISGHTALYWYRQSLGQGLEFLIYFQGNSAPDKSGLPSDRFSAERTGGSVSTLTIQRTQQEDSAVYLCASSLTGAGNTIYFGEGSWLTVV.

This clone was observed a handful of times. The V call is TRBV5-8, the J call TRBJ2-7; a possible D gene is TRBD1 (5 bases). V dropped 0 bases and J dropped 5 bases, with 6 bases sitting between them. Germline lookup yields CDR1 SGHTS and CDR2 YDEGEE. The CDR3 runs 12 residues. The CDR3 sequence: CASSLGGHEQYF. The CDR3 bases are TGTGCCAGCAGCTTGGGGGGCCACGAGCAGTACTTC.

V usage is TRBV29-1 and J usage is TRBJ1-5; D is unclear. Germline V lookup: CDR1 SQVTM, CDR2 ANQGSEA. This CDR3 contains 13 residues. V lost 5 bases, J lost 7 bases, and 15 bases lay in between. The CDR3 sequence is CSVTGSEGQPQHF. CDR3 sequence (DNA): TGCAGCGTTACCGGGTCTGAGGGACAGCCCCAGCATTTT.

The rearrangement links TRBV10-1 to TRBJ2-2; 10 nucleotides align to TRBD1. The CDR3 length is 16 residues. Germline CDR1 is WNHNN and CDR2 is SYGVQD (reference sequence). J gave up 7 bases and V 6 bases, and 11 bases lay outside the gene matches. CDR3 sequence: CASRDRGSTDDGELFF. The CDR3 nucleotides read TGCGCCAGCAGGGACAGGGGGAGTACAGATGACGGGGAGCTGTTTTTT.

The chain employs TRBV5-4 and TRBJ2-1; TRBD1 matches 7 bases. From germline, CDR1 is SGHNT and CDR2 YYREEE (reference sequence). V shed 4 bases, J shed 7 bases, and the junction held 11 bases outside the gene matches. This CDR3 has 15 residues. As DNA, the CDR3 is TGTGCCAGCAGCAGGCCCGGGACAGAGGAAAATGAGCAGTTCTTC. Translation gives CASSRPGTEENEQFF.

This clone appeared a single time. The rearrangement links TRBV6-5 to TRBJ2-4; TRBD1 aligns across 10 bases. V gave up 5 bases and J gave up 7 bases; unmatched junction bases: 5. In germline, CDR1 is MNHEY, CDR2 SVGAGI. The CDR3 has 14 residues. The CDR3 here is CASSNTGQGNIQYF. The CDR3 DNA sequence: TGTGCCAGCAGTAACACGGGACAGGGGAACATTCAGTACTTC.